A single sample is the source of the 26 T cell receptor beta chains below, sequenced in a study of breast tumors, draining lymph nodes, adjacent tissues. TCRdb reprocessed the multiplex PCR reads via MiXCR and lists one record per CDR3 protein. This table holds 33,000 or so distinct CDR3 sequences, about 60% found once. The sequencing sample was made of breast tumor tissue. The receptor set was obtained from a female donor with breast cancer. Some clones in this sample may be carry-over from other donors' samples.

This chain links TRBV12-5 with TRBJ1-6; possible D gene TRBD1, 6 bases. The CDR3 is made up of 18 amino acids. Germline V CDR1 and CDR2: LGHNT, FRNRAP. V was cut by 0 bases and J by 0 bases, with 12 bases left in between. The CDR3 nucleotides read TGTGCTAGTGGTTTGGTGACAGGCAAAGGCTCCTATAATTCACCCCTCCACTTT. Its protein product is CASGLVTGKGSYNSPLHF.

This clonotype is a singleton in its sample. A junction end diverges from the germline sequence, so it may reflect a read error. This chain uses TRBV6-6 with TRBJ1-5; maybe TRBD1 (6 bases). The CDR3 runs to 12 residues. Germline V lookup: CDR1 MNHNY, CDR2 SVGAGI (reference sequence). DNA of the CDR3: TGTGCCGGCGGACAGAGTAATCGGCCCCAGCATTTT. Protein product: CAGGQSNRPQHF.

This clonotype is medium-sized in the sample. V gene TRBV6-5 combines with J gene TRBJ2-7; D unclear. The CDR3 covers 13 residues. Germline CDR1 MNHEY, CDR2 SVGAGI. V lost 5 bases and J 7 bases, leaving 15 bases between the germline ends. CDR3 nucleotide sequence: TGTGCCAGCAGTCACGGGCAAGAATCGGAGCAGTACTTC. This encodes CASSHGQESEQYF.

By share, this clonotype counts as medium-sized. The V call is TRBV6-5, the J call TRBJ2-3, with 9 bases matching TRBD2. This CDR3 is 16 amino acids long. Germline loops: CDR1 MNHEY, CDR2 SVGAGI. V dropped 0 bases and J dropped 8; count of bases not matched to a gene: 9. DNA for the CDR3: TGTGCCAGCAGTTACTCGGGCGGGGGGGCCCATGGTACGCAGTATTTT. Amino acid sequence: CASSYSGGGAHGTQYF.

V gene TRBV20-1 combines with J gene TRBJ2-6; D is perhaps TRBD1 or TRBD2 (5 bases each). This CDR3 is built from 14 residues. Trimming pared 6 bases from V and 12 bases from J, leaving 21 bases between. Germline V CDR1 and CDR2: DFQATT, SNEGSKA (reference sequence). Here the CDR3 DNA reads TGCAGTGCCGTAAGGGTCTCTGGGACCACCGTCCTGACTTTC. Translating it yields CSAVRVSGTTVLTF.

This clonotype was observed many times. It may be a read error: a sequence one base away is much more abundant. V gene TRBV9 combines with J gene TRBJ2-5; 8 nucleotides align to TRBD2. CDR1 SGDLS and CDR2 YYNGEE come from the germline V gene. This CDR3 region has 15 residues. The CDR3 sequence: CASSVGTRSQETPYF. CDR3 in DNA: TGTGCCAGCAGCGTGGGGACTAGATCTCAAGAGACCCCGTACTTC.

The CDR3 protein is CSAMWTSVYEQYF. The CDR3 region has the DNA TGCAGTGCCATGTGGACTAGCGTATACGAGCAGTACTTC. The chain joins TRBV20-1 to TRBJ2-7; TRBD2 matches 9 bases. The junction had 7 bases not matched to a gene; V was cut back by 6 bases and J by 4 bases. The CDR3 contains 13 residues. Germline CDR1 DFQATT, CDR2 SNEGSKA (reference sequence).

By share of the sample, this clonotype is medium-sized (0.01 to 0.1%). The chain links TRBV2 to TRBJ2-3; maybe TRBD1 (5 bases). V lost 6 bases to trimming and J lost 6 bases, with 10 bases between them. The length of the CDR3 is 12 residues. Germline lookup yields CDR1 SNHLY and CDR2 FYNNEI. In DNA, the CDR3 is TGTGCCAGCAGGGACACCTACGATACGCAGTATTTT. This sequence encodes CASRDTYDTQYF.

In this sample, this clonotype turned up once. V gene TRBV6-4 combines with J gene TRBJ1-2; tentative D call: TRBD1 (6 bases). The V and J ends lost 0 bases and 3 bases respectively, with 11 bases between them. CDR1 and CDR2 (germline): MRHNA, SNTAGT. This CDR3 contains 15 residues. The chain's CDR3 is CASSDSRGGDYGYTF. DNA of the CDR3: TGTGCCAGCAGTGACTCCCGAGGGGGAGACTATGGCTACACCTTC.

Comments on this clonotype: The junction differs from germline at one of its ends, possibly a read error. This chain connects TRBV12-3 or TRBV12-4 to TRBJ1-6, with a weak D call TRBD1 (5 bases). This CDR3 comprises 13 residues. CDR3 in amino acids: CASRVPGDFALHF. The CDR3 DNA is TGTGCTAGCAGGGTTCCAGGAGACTTTGCCCTCCACTTT.

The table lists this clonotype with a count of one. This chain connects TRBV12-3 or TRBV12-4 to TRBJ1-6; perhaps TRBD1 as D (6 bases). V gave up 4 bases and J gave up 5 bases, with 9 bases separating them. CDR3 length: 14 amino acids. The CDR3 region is CASSSQGNNSPLHF. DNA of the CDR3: TGTGCCAGCAGTTCCCAGGGGAATAATTCACCCCTCCACTTT.

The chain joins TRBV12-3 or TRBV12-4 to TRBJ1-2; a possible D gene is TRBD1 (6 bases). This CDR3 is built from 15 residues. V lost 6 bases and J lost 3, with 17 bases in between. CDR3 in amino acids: CASSLAGGRDYGYTF. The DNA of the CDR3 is TGTGCCAGCAGCCTTGCCGGGGGGCGCGACTATGGCTACACCTTC.

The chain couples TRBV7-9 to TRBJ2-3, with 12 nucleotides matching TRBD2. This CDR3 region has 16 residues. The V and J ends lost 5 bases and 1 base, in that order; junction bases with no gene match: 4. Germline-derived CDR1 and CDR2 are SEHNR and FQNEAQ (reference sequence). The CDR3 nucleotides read TGTGCCAGCAGCCGCCGGACTAGCGGGGGCACAGATACGCAGTATTTT. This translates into CASSRRTSGGTDTQYF.

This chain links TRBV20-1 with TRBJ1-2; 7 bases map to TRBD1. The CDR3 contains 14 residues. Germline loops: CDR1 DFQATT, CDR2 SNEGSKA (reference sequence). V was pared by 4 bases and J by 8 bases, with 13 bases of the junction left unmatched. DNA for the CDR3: TGCAGTGCTAACCAACTAAGGGGGCTTTCGGGCTACACCTTC. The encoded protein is CSANQLRGLSGYTF.

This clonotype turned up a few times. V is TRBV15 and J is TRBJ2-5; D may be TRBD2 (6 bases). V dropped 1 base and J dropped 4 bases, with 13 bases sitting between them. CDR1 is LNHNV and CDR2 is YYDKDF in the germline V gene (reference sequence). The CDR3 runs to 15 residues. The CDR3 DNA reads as TGTGCCACCAGCAGAGGGCGGGGAGTCTCAGAGACCCAGTACTTC. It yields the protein CATSRGRGVSETQYF.

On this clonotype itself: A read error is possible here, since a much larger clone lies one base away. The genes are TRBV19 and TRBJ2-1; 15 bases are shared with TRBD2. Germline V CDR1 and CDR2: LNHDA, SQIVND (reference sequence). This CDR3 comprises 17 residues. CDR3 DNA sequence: TGTGCCAGTAGTACTCTGTGGACTAGCGGGGGGGCCGGTGAGCAGTCCTTC. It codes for CASSTLWTSGGAGEQSF.

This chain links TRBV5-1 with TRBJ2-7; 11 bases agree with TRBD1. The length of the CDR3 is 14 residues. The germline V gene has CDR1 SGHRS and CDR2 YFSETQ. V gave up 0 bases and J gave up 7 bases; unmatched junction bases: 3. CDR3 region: CASSLAGQGVEQYF. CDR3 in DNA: TGCGCCAGCAGCTTGGCGGGACAGGGGGTTGAGCAGTACTTC.

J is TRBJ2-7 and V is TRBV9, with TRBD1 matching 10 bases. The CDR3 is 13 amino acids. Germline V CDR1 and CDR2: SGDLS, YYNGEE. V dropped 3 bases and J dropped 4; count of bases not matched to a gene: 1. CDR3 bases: TGTGCCAGCAGCGGACAGGGGGCTTACGAGCAGTACTTC. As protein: CASSGQGAYEQYF. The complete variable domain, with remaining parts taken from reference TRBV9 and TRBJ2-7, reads DSGVTQTPKHLITATGQRVTLRCSPRSGDLSVYWYQQSLDQGLQFLIQYYNGEERAKGNILERFSAQQFPDLHSELNLSSLELGDSALYFCASSGQGAYEQYFGPGTRLTVT.

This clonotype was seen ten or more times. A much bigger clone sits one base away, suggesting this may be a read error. Written as DNA, the CDR3 is TGTGCCAGCAGCTTGGGTTCTAGCGCGTCGAGGGAGCAGTACTTC. Its translation is CASSLGSSASREQYF. The V gene is TRBV11-2, the J gene TRBJ2-7; weak D call: TRBD2 (6 bases). CDR1 and CDR2 (germline): SGHAT, FQNNGV. V was pared by 3 bases and J by 7 bases, with 19 bases between. This CDR3 is built from 15 residues.

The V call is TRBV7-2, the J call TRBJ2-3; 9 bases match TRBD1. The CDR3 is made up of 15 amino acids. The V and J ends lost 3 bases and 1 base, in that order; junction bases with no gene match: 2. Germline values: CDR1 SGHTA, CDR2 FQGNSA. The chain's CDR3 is CASSFRDRGTDTQYF. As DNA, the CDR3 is TGTGCCAGCAGCTTTCGGGACAGGGGCACAGATACGCAGTATTTT.

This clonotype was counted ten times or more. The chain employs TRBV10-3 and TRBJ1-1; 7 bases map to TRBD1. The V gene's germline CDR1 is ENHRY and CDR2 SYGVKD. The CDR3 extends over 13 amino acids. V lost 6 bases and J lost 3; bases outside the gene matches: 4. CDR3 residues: CAIRDRIYTEAFF. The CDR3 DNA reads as TGTGCCATCAGGGACAGGATTTACACTGAAGCTTTCTTT.

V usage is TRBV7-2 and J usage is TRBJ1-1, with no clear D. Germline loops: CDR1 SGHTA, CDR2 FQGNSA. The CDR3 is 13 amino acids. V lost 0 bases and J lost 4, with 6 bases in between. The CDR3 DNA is TGTGCCAGCAGCTTAGCACGTCCCACTGAAGCTTTCTTT. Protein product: CASSLARPTEAFF.

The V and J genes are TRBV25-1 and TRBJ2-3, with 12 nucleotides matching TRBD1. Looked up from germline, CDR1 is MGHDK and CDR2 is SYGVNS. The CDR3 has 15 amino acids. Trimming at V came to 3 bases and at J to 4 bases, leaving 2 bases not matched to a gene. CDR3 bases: TGTGCCAGCAGTGACCGGGACAGGGGGCCAGATACGCAGTATTTT. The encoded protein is CASSDRDRGPDTQYF.

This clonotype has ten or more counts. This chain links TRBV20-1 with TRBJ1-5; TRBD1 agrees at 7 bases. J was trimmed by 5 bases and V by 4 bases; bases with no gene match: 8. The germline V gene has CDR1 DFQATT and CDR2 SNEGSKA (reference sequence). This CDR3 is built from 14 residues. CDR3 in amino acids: CSATGQEFDQPQHF. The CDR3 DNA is TGCAGTGCTACAGGACAGGAGTTTGATCAGCCCCAGCATTTT.

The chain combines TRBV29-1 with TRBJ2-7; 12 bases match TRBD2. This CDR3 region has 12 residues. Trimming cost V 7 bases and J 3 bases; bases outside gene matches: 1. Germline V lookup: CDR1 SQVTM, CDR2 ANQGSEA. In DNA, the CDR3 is TGCAGCGAGGGACTAGCGGGCTACGAGCAGTACTTC. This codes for CSEGLAGYEQYF.

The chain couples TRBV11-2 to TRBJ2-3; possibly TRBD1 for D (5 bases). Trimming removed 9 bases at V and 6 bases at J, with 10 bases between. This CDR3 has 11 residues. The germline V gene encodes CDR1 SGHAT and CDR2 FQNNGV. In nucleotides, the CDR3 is TGTGCCAGTCTTTCAGGGGATACGCAGTATTTT. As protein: CASLSGDTQYF.